What follows is one T cell receptor beta chain and its context. As yet, its antigen is unknown. This sample stems from a study of T cell responses to AZD1222 COVID-19 vaccine. Study outcomes and limitations: The donors showed a predominance of white British ancestry and of females, with possible underestimation of clonal diversity.

Germline CDR1 is LNHDA and CDR2 is SQIVND (reference sequence). This CDR3 region has 12 residues. The ends were cut back, 7 bases at V and 6 bases at J, with 10 bases in the middle. Profiled with immunoSEQ multiplex PCR; TCRdb holds only in-frame clones, not every one. The data show more than 140,000 clones, roughly 89% seen once. The rearrangement uses TRBV19 and TRBJ1-5; maybe TRBD1 (6 bases). Sample: peripheral blood, taken on day 0 of AZD1222 vaccination. This TCR was recovered from an adult in good health. The CDR3 protein is CASTVGAQPQHF. As DNA, the CDR3 is TGTGCCAGTACGGTGGGGGCTCAGCCCCAGCATTTT.